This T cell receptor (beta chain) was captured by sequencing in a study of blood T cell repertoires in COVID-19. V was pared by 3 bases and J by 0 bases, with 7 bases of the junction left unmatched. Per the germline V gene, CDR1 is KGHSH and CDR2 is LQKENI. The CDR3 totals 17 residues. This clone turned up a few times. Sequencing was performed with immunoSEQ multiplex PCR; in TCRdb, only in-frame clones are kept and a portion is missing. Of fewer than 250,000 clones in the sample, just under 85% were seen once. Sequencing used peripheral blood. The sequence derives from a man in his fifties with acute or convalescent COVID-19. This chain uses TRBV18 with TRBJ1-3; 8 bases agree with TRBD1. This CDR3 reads CASSPDRASSSGNTIYF. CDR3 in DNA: TGTGCCAGCTCACCGGACAGGGCCTCCAGCTCTGGAAACACCATATATTTT.